One sample yielded the 23 T cell receptor beta chains listed below, sequenced in a study of cytomegalovirus exposure and HLA in healthy donors. This PCR relied on a set of 60 Vbeta primers and 13 Jbeta primers. Profiling relied on immunoSEQ multiplex PCR, and the TCRdb table lists in-frame clones only, not all of them. Here the sample spans approximately 240,000 clones, 77% being singletons. Material for sequencing was PBMCs. These receptors came from a woman between 55 and 75 years old in good health and CMV-seropositive.

This clone was observed once. The V gene is TRBV7-2, the J gene TRBJ1-1, with D possibly being TRBD1 (6 bases). Germline V gives CDR1 SGHTA, CDR2 FQGNSA. This CDR3 is 13 amino acids long. Trimming cost V 4 bases and J 5 bases, with 11 bases left between them. CDR3 sequence (DNA): TGTGCCAGCAGCTCACAGGGTGGGACTGAAGCTTTCTTT. Its protein is CASSSQGGTEAFF.

The genes are TRBV5-5 and TRBJ1-5, with 7 bases aligning to TRBD1. Germline-derived CDR1 and CDR2 are SGHKS and YYEKEE (reference sequence). This CDR3 region has 15 residues. J lost 0 bases, V lost 5 bases, and 5 bases had no gene match. In nucleotides, the CDR3 is TGTGCCAGCAGACGCGACAGGGCTAGCAATCAGCCCCAGCATTTT. Residues: CASRRDRASNQPQHF.

The gene calls are TRBV28 and TRBJ1-1; 10 bases agree with TRBD1. Germline loops: CDR1 MDHEN, CDR2 SYDVKM. Trimming at V came to 2 bases and at J to 7 bases, leaving 4 bases not matched to a gene. The CDR3 consists of 14 residues. The CDR3 reads CASSLPGQGFEAFF. CDR3 DNA: TGTGCCAGCAGTTTACCGGGACAGGGGTTTGAAGCTTTCTTT.

The chain has TRBV18 and TRBJ1-1, with a possible D match to TRBD1 (6 bases). Per the germline V gene, CDR1 is KGHSH and CDR2 is LQKENI. Trimming pared 4 bases from V and 1 base from J, leaving 10 bases between. The CDR3 extends over 14 amino acids. In DNA, the CDR3 is TGTGCCAGCTCACTAATCAGGGGGAACACTGAAGCTTTCTTT. Amino acids: CASSLIRGNTEAFF.

This chain joins TRBV7-2 and TRBJ2-7; weak D call: TRBD2 (5 bases). This CDR3 region has 14 residues. Deletions cut 1 base from V and 2 bases from J, with 9 bases between. Germline CDR1 is SGHTA and CDR2 is FQGNSA. The CDR3 nucleotides read TGTGCCAGCAGCTTAGATGTCGGGGCCTACGAGCAGTACTTC. Translating gives CASSLDVGAYEQYF. Combining the CDR3 with reference TRBV7-2 and TRBJ2-7 gives the whole variable domain GAGVSQSPSNKVTEKGKDVELRCDPISGHTALYWYRQSLGQGLEFLIYFQGNSAPDKSGLPSDRFSAERTGGSVSTLTIQRTQQEDSAVYLCASSLDVGAYEQYFGPGTRLTVT.

The rearrangement uses TRBV6-1 and TRBJ2-2; D possibly corresponds to TRBD2 (6 bases). The CDR3 has 15 residues. Germline lookup yields CDR1 MNHNS and CDR2 SASEGT. V was trimmed by 4 bases and J by 2 bases, leaving 11 bases between them. The CDR3 nucleotides are TGTGCCAGCAGTGCCCGACTAGATAACACCGGGGAGCTGTTTTTT. Its translation: CASSARLDNTGELFF.

The V call is TRBV5-1, the J call TRBJ2-5; 11 nucleotides match TRBD2. J gave up 2 bases and V 2 bases, and 5 bases lay outside the gene matches. This CDR3 has 16 amino acids. The germline gives CDR1 SGHRS, CDR2 YFSETQ. CDR3 sequence reads: CASSFGTSGKQETQYF. As DNA, the CDR3 is TGCGCCAGCAGCTTTGGGACTAGCGGAAAGCAAGAGACCCAGTACTTC.

DNA of the CDR3: TGTGCCAGCAGTCTTGGATCCGACAAGCCCTACGAGCAGTACTTC. As protein: CASSLGSDKPYEQYF. The chain has TRBV6-5 and TRBJ2-5; D unresolved. Judging by the DNA end, TRBJ2-7 fits better; the J call may be wrong. The CDR3 has 15 amino acids. The V gene's germline CDR1 is MNHEY and CDR2 SVGAGI.

V and J are TRBV28 and TRBJ2-3; 11 nucleotides line up with TRBD2. The germline gives CDR1 MDHEN, CDR2 SYDVKM. This CDR3 comprises 16 residues. The V and J ends lost 5 bases and 5 bases, in that order; junction bases with no gene match: 9. DNA for the CDR3: TGTGCCAGCAGTCCGGTAGCGGGGGGGCTAGGAGATACGCAGTATTTT. This gives the protein CASSPVAGGLGDTQYF.

The rearrangement uses TRBV4-3 and TRBJ1-3, with TRBD1 matching 8 bases. The germline V gene has CDR1 LGHNA and CDR2 YSLEER. The junction had 11 bases not matched to a gene; V was cut back by 4 bases and J by 3 bases. This CDR3 comprises 17 residues. The CDR3 DNA reads as TGCGCCAGCAGCCGAAACCCGGGACAGGTTTTTGGAAACACCATATATTTT. Translation gives CASSRNPGQVFGNTIYF.

V and J are TRBV4-2 and TRBJ2-5; a possible D gene is TRBD2 (6 bases). The J call may be mistaken, given a closer DNA end match to TRBJ2-7. Germline CDR1 LGHNA, CDR2 YNFKEQ. The CDR3 extends over 17 amino acids. The CDR3 DNA reads as TGTGCCAGCAGCCGAAGGGGAGGCGGGACGGCATCCTACGAGCAGTACTTC. Translated: CASSRRGGGTASYEQYF.

This clone was observed a handful of times. The genes are TRBV11-3 and TRBJ1-1; D not certain. Germline V gives CDR1 SGHNT, CDR2 YENEEA. Trimming pared 5 bases from V and 1 base from J, leaving 8 bases between. This CDR3 is 13 amino acids long. The CDR3 region is CASSPRGNTEAFF. DNA for the CDR3: TGTGCCAGCAGCCCGCGGGGGAACACTGAAGCTTTCTTT.

This chain connects TRBV23-1 to TRBJ2-7, with 8 bases aligning to TRBD2. TRBV23-1 is placed among ORFs of uncertain function. J was trimmed by 5 bases and V by 0 bases; bases with no gene match: 6. The CDR3 runs 15 residues. CDR3 amino acids: CASSQSSGVPDEQYF. The CDR3 DNA is TGCGCCAGCAGTCAATCTAGCGGGGTTCCGGACGAGCAGTACTTC.

Details on this clone: Germline is not matched at one junction end, which may reflect a read error. The chain couples TRBV7-9 to TRBJ2-1, with D tentatively TRBD2 (7 bases). This CDR3 comprises 14 residues. Germline values: CDR1 SEHNR, CDR2 FQNEAQ (reference sequence). The DNA for the CDR3 is TGTTCCAGCAGCTTAGGGGGAGGGAACAATGAGCAGTTCTTC. Translating gives CSSSLGGGNNEQFF.

The chain has TRBV6-5 and TRBJ2-2, with D perhaps matching TRBD2 (6 bases). The CDR3 is 16 residues long. The V gene's germline CDR1 is MNHEY and CDR2 SVGAGI. The ends were cut back, 2 bases at V and 1 base at J, with 11 bases in the middle. The CDR3 DNA reads as TGTGCCAGCAGTTACCAAGCGGGCCAGAACACCGGGGAGCTGTTTTTT. It yields the protein CASSYQAGQNTGELFF.

This chain joins TRBV4-3 and TRBJ2-3, with 8 bases that match TRBD1. CDR3 length: 16 residues. CDR1 and CDR2 (germline): LGHNA, YSLEER. V lost 2 bases, J lost 0 bases, and 4 bases stayed unmatched. CDR3 DNA: TGCGCCAGCAGCCAACAGGGGGCGCCTAGCACAGATACGCAGTATTTT. Translation gives CASSQQGAPSTDTQYF.

On this clone itself: The junction does not match germline at one end; this may be a read error. The V and J genes are TRBV7-9 and TRBJ2-7; a weak D match, TRBD2 (5 bases). Germline CDR1 reads SEHNR; CDR2 reads FQNEAQ (reference sequence). CDR3 length: 15 amino acids. The CDR3 nucleotides are TGTTCCAGCAGCTTAGGACTTACGCCGCCCTACGAGCAGTACTTC. It codes for CSSSLGLTPPYEQYF.

V is TRBV5-1 and J is TRBJ2-3; 15 bases are a match to TRBD2. After removal of 0 bases from V and 6 bases from J, the junction contained 5 bases not matched to a gene. Germline CDR1 is SGHRS and CDR2 is YFSETQ. The CDR3 length is 17 residues. CDR3 DNA: TGCGCCAGCAGCTTGGCCGGACTAGCGGGAGGGGTGGATACGCAGTATTTT. This sequence encodes CASSLAGLAGGVDTQYF. The full variable domain, with the rest looked up from reference TRBV5-1 and TRBJ2-3, is KAGVTQTPRYLIKTRGQQVTLSCSPISGHRSVSWYQQTPGQGLQFLFEYFSETQRNKGNFPGRFSGRQFSNSRSEMNVSTLELGDSALYLCASSLAGLAGGVDTQYFGPGTRLTVL.

The chain recombines TRBV7-2 with TRBJ2-3; TRBD2 matches at 7 bases. The CDR3 has 13 amino acids. CDR1 is SGHTA, CDR2 FQGNSA, per germline. The V gene end was trimmed by 11 bases and the J gene end by 0 bases; junction bases not matched to a gene: 5. The CDR3 nucleotides read TGTGCCTCGGGGGACTACAGCACAGATACGCAGTATTTT. It translates to CASGDYSTDTQYF.

The genes are TRBV28 and TRBJ1-5, with a weak D call TRBD1 (6 bases). V was shortened by 4 bases and J by 0 bases, with 16 bases between the two germline ends. This CDR3 spans 17 amino acids. The germline V gene encodes CDR1 MDHEN and CDR2 SYDVKM. CDR3 region: CASSSGRTAYSNQPQHF. In DNA form, the CDR3 reads TGTGCCAGCAGTTCTGGGCGGACAGCCTATAGCAATCAGCCCCAGCATTTT.

The chain is built from TRBV30 and TRBJ1-4; the D gene is possibly TRBD1 (6 bases). The CDR3 consists of 16 residues. Deletions cut 0 bases from V and 7 bases from J, with 18 bases between. Germline V gives CDR1 GTSNPN, CDR2 SVGIG (reference sequence). CDR3 region: CAWSVSWGLVGEKLFF. CDR3 DNA: TGTGCCTGGAGTGTATCATGGGGGCTGGTGGGTGAAAAACTGTTTTTT.

The J gene is TRBJ2-1, the V gene TRBV6-6; D is unclear. CDR1 is MNHNY and CDR2 is SVGAGI in the germline V gene (reference sequence). The CDR3 consists of 11 residues. V lost 6 bases and J 4 bases, leaving 4 bases between the germline ends. DNA of the CDR3: TGTGCCAGCAGCACTTACAATGAGCAGTTCTTC. Translated, it gives CASSTYNEQFF.

This chain connects TRBV9 to TRBJ2-2; 7 nucleotides match TRBD2. Germline V CDR1 and CDR2: SGDLS, YYNGEE. The CDR3 has 14 residues. Trimming removed 3 bases from V and 5 bases from J; junction bases left unmatched: 4. CDR3: CASSEAGRTGELFF. As DNA, the CDR3 is TGTGCCAGCAGCGAAGCGGGGAGGACCGGGGAGCTGTTTTTT.